The clone carrying this TCR beta chain was detected only a few times. This record comes from a study of blood T cell repertoires in COVID-19. Study-wide background: The origin of the acute and convalescent COVID-19 samples was the United States, Italy and Spain. T cells, B-cell-depleted T cells, or PBMCs provided the cDNA or gDNA that served as material.

The authors' processing: Using reference gene primer amplification, nucleated cell counts were estimated. The data were produced by immunoSEQ multiplex PCR, yet TCRdb's version contains in-frame clones alone and is incomplete. The DNA was the basis for D and trimming; V, J and clone size are from that table. The sample lists approximately 180,000 clones; about 85% were seen once. The V and J ends lost 5 bases and 6 bases, in that order; junction bases with no gene match: 5. This CDR3 has 14 amino acids. The germline V gene has CDR1 SGHDT and CDR2 YYEEEE. The sequence derives from a man aged 60 to 69 with active or convalescent COVID-19. This chain connects TRBV5-6 to TRBJ2-5; 12 nucleotides line up with TRBD2. The sample comprised peripheral blood. The CDR3 DNA reads as TGTGCCAGCAGTGGACTAGCGGGGAAGAAGACCCAGTACTTC. Its protein is CASSGLAGKKTQYF.